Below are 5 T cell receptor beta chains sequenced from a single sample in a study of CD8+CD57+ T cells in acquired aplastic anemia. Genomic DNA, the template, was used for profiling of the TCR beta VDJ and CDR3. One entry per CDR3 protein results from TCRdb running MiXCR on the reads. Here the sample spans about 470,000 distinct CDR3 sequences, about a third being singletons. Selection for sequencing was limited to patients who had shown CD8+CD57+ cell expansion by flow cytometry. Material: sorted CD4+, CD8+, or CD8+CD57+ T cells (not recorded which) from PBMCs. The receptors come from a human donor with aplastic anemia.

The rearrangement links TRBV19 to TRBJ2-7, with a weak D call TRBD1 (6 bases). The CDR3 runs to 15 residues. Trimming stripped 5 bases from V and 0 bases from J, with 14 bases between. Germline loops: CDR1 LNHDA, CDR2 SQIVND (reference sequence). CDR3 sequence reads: CASSLTGTSSYEQYF. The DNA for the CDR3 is TGTGCCAGTAGTTTGACAGGTACCTCCTCCTACGAGCAGTACTTC. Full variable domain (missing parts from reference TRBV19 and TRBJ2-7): DGGITQSPKYLFRKEGQNVTLSCEQNLNHDAMYWYRQDPGQGLRLIYYSQIVNDFQKGDIAEGYSVSREKKESFPLTVTSAQKNPTAFYLCASSLTGTSSYEQYFGPGTRLTVT.

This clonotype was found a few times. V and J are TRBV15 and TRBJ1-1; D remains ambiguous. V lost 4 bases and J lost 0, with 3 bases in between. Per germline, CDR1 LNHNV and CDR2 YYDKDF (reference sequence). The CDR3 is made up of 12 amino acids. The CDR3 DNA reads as TGTGCCACCAGCACGGTGAACACTGAAGCTTTCTTT. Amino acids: CATSTVNTEAFF. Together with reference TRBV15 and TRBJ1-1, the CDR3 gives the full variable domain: DAMVIQNPRYQVTQFGKPVTLSCSQTLNHNVMYWYQQKSSQAPKLLFHYYDKDFNNEADTPDNFQSRRPNTSFCFLDIRSPGLGDTAMYLCATSTVNTEAFFGQGTRLTVV.

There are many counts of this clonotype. The DNA for the CDR3 is TGTGCCAGCAGTCCGGGCCCTGAGCAGTTCTTC. Translation: CASSPGPEQFF. This sequence joins TRBV7-6 and TRBJ2-1; the D is unclear. Per germline, CDR1 SGHVS and CDR2 FNYEAQ. The CDR3 is 11 amino acids. The germline V and J ends were trimmed by 6 bases and 9 bases, with 9 bases remaining between them.

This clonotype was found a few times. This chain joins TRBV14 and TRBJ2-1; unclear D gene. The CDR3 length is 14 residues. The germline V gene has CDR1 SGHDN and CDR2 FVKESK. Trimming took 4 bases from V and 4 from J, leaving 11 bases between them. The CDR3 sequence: CASSLAGFYNEQFF. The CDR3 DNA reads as TGTGCCAGCAGCCTAGCAGGCTTTTACAATGAGCAGTTCTTC.

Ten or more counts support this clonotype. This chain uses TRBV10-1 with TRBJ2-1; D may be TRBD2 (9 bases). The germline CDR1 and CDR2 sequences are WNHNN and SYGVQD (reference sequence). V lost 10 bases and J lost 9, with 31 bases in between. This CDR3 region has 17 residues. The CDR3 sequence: CAIQPYGTGGTSSEQFF. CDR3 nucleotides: TGCGCCATCCAGCCGTATGGGACAGGCGGGACTAGCAGTGAGCAGTTCTTC.